Each of the 20 T cell receptor beta chains below was sequenced from the same sample in a study of response to subunit inactivated influenza vaccine. TCRdb fed the RT-PCR reads into MiXCR, producing one record per CDR3 protein. Here the sample spans approximately 300,000 distinct CDR3 sequences, over 20% being singletons. This material consisted of PBMCs from blood, taken approximately 20 months after vaccination. Receptors originate from a man between 50 and 70 years old who received an inactivated influenza vaccine.

The chain employs TRBV20-1 and TRBJ1-5, with D uncertain. This CDR3 is built from 12 residues. With 6 bases removed from V and 3 bases from J, the gap between germline ends came to 9 bases. Per germline, CDR1 DFQATT and CDR2 SNEGSKA (reference sequence). The CDR3 DNA reads as TGCAGTGCCGCTCAGGTCAATCAGCCCCAGCATTTT. As protein: CSAAQVNQPQHF.

This chain joins TRBV4-1 and TRBJ2-3, with D perhaps matching TRBD1 (6 bases). Germline V gene sequence: CDR1 MGHRA, CDR2 YSYEKL. The CDR3 covers 15 residues. V was trimmed by 4 bases and J by 4 bases, leaving 15 bases between them. The CDR3 sequence: CASSPGHPEADTQYF. The DNA for the CDR3 is TGCGCCAGCAGCCCGGGACATCCTGAGGCAGATACGCAGTATTTT.

Comment on this clonotype: One end of the junction is discordant with germline, which a read error may explain. The V call is TRBV6-1, the J call TRBJ1-4; 7 nucleotides align to TRBD1. The CDR3 extends over 15 amino acids. Germline V gene data show CDR1 as MNHNS and CDR2 as SASEGT. The CDR3 sequence is CASSQGGGRYEKLFF. CDR3 coding DNA: TGTGCCAGCAGTCAAGGGGGCGGTCGGTATGAAAAACTGTTTTTC.

The chain joins TRBV7-2 to TRBJ2-3, with D possibly TRBD2 on 6 matching bases. With 4 bases removed from V and 4 bases from J, the gap between germline ends came to 18 bases. This CDR3 region has 16 residues. CDR1 and CDR2 from the germline V gene are SGHTA and FQGNSA. The CDR3 DNA follows: TGTGCCAGCAGCTCGAATAGCGGAGGGGCCGCAGATACGCAGTATTTT. Translation gives CASSSNSGGAADTQYF. The complete variable domain, with remaining parts taken from reference TRBV7-2 and TRBJ2-3, reads GAGVSQSPSNKVTEKGKDVELRCDPISGHTALYWYRQSLGQGLEFLIYFQGNSAPDKSGLPSDRFSAERTGGSVSTLTIQRTQQEDSAVYLCASSSNSGGAADTQYFGPGTRLTVL.

There are a few counts of this clonotype. This rearrangement joins TRBV12-3 or TRBV12-4 to TRBJ1-6, with a possible D match to TRBD1 (6 bases). This CDR3 has 16 amino acids. V shed 7 bases and J shed 3 bases, with 16 bases lying between them. CDR3 protein: CASTLRWGHYNSPLHF. CDR3 coding DNA: TGTGCCAGCACCCTCAGATGGGGACACTATAATTCACCCCTCCACTTT.

This clonotype has a count of ten or more. The V gene is TRBV28, the J gene TRBJ1-5; 9 bases are shared with TRBD1. Germline V CDR1 and CDR2: MDHEN, SYDVKM. This CDR3 is 16 amino acids long. J gave up 4 bases and V 3 bases, and 7 bases lay outside the gene matches. Written as DNA, the CDR3 is TGTGCCAGCAGTTTTGAGGACAGGGGCTCTAATCAGCCCCAGCATTTT. Translation gives CASSFEDRGSNQPQHF.

A few counts support this clonotype. J is TRBJ1-1 and V is TRBV30; D call uncertain. The CDR3 spans 13 residues. Germline V gene data show CDR1 as GTSNPN and CDR2 as SVGIG (reference sequence). V lost 7 bases and J 0 bases, leaving 12 bases between the germline ends. The CDR3 bases are TGTGCCTCTACTCATACCATGAACACTGAAGCTTTCTTT. It is translated as CASTHTMNTEAFF.

V gene TRBV28 combines with J gene TRBJ2-2; D uncertain. The V end was cut by 5 bases, the J end by 13 bases, with 11 bases between. From germline, CDR1 is MDHEN and CDR2 SYDVKM. This CDR3 is 11 amino acids long. CDR3 protein: CASSPRLGLFF. The CDR3 nucleotides are TGTGCCAGCAGTCCAAGGCTGGGGCTGTTTTTT.

V and J are TRBV29-1 and TRBJ1-2; TRBD1 might be the D (6 bases). Trimming pared 4 bases from V and 5 bases from J, leaving 14 bases between. The CDR3 runs to 13 residues. The germline V gene has CDR1 SQVTM and CDR2 ANQGSEA. CDR3 sequence: CSVASQGRYGYTF. DNA of the CDR3: TGCAGCGTTGCTTCGCAGGGGAGATATGGCTACACCTTC. Filled out from reference TRBV29-1 and TRBJ1-2, the complete variable domain reads SAVISQKPSRDICQRGTSLTIQCQVDSQVTMMFWYRQQPGQSLTLIATANQGSEATYESGFVIDKFPISRPNLTFSTLTVSNMSPEDSSIYLCSVASQGRYGYTFGSGTRLTVV.

This chain joins TRBV28 and TRBJ1-1; D is ambiguous. Germline CDR1 reads MDHEN; CDR2 reads SYDVKM. The CDR3 loop spans 13 amino acids. Trimming stripped 10 bases from V and 4 bases from J, with 16 bases between. This chain's CDR3 is CATQPAETTEAFF. The CDR3 DNA reads as TGTGCCACCCAACCGGCGGAGACCACTGAAGCTTTCTTT.

This clonotype was observed a handful of times. This chain joins TRBV30 and TRBJ1-2; the D gene is possibly TRBD1 (5 bases). The V end lost 2 bases, the J end lost 7 bases, and 11 bases lay between the germline ends. Germline CDR1 and CDR2: GTSNPN and SVGIG (reference sequence). This CDR3 is 12 amino acids long. The CDR3 DNA follows: TGTGCCTGGAGTCGTACTGGGGGTGGCTACACCTTC. Translating it yields CAWSRTGGGYTF.

The chain employs TRBV28 and TRBJ1-2; D gene ambiguous. The CDR3 extends over 13 amino acids. Deletions cut 6 bases from V and 8 bases from J, with 16 bases between. Germline loops: CDR1 MDHEN, CDR2 SYDVKM. In DNA form, the CDR3 reads TGTGCCAGCAGCCCCCCCAGTTTGGGCGGCTACACCTTC. This sequence encodes CASSPPSLGGYTF.

This clonotype has more than one count but fewer than ten. The chain uses TRBV5-1 and TRBJ2-5; D possibly corresponds to TRBD2 (5 bases). V gave up 2 bases and J gave up 2 bases, with 10 bases separating them. Germline V gene data show CDR1 as SGHRS and CDR2 as YFSETQ. CDR3 size: 14 residues. CDR3 region: CASSLADLQETQYF. In DNA, the CDR3 is TGCGCCAGCAGCTTAGCGGACCTTCAAGAGACCCAGTACTTC.

The chain recombines TRBV4-2 with TRBJ2-1, with 10 bases aligning to TRBD2. With V trimmed by 0 bases and J by 10 bases, 9 bases remained unmatched. The CDR3 contains 16 residues. Germline lookup yields CDR1 LGHNA and CDR2 YNFKEQ. The CDR3 DNA reads TGTGCCAGCAGCCAAGATGTAGCGGGAGGTCATAGGGAGCAGTTCTTC. Residues: CASSQDVAGGHREQFF.

Notes on this clonotype: Compared with germline, one end of the junction differs, possibly owing to a read error. The V call is TRBV20-1, the J call TRBJ2-3; D possibly corresponds to TRBD2 (6 bases). The CDR3 is made up of 14 amino acids. Germline CDR1 DFQATT, CDR2 SNEGSKA (reference sequence). CDR3 loop: CSKRGGGAVDAQYF. CDR3 nucleotide sequence: TGCAGCAAAAGGGGAGGAGGGGCGGTAGATGCGCAGTATTTT.

This clonotype was counted at least ten times. The V and J genes are TRBV10-3 and TRBJ2-3; D is ambiguous. The V gene lost 6 bases and the J gene lost 0 bases, with 7 bases spanning the gap. The CDR3 covers 13 residues. The germline CDR1 and CDR2 sequences are ENHRY and SYGVKD. The CDR3 DNA follows: TGTGCCATCAGAGGTAGAAGCACAGATACGCAGTATTTT. Translation: CAIRGRSTDTQYF.

This clonotype was recorded many times. The chain is built from TRBV19 and TRBJ1-4; D is unclear. Germline V lookup: CDR1 LNHDA, CDR2 SQIVND (reference sequence). V was pared by 4 bases and J by 3 bases, with 9 bases between. This CDR3 spans 14 amino acids. The CDR3 spells CASSTQSSNEKLFF. Here the CDR3 DNA reads TGTGCCAGTAGTACGCAGAGTTCTAATGAAAAACTGTTTTTT.

This clonotype has just a few counts. V gene TRBV10-3 combines with J gene TRBJ2-4; tentatively, D is TRBD1 (6 bases). There are 14 residues in the CDR3. V was cut by 0 bases and J by 5 bases, with 8 bases left in between. Per the germline V gene, CDR1 is ENHRY and CDR2 is SYGVKD. CDR3 DNA sequence: TGTGCCATCAGTGAGTCGTGGACAGAAAACATTCAGTACTTC. This codes for CAISESWTENIQYF.

This clonotype occurred a few times. The rearrangement joins TRBV10-2 to TRBJ2-3; D is perhaps TRBD2 (7 bases). Per the germline V gene, CDR1 is WSHSY and CDR2 is SAAADI. Trimming removed 8 bases at V and 6 bases at J, with 18 bases between. The CDR3 totals 14 residues. The DNA of the CDR3 is TGCGCCAGCGGAACCGGAGGGGGGGATGATACGCAGTATTTT. It specifies CASGTGGGDDTQYF.

About this clonotype: Relative to the germline gene, one junction end is altered; a read error may explain this. The genes are TRBV5-6 and TRBJ1-2, with TRBD1 matching over 8 bases. This CDR3 is built from 14 residues. The germline V gene encodes CDR1 SGHDT and CDR2 YYEEEE. CDR3 bases: TGTGCCAGCCGCTTGCAGGGGGCAAGGTATGGCTACACCTTC. It encodes CASRLQGARYGYTF.